Included here is one TCR beta chain sequence, with context. Its target is not known. This record belongs to a study of cytotoxic CD8 clonotypes in ibrutinib-treated CLL. Overall study context: Among patients, 24 responded partially and 2 completely; around 15 then stayed remitted and 12 progressed after median roughly 73 months. After a median roughly twelve months on treatment (6 to 36), response samples were drawn.

CDR3 length equals 13 residues. Trimming took 4 bases from V and 8 from J, leaving 15 bases between them. The V gene's germline CDR1 is MDHEN and CDR2 SYDVKM. Points from the study as a whole: Researchers report that baseline clonality outpaced age-matched healthy donors and tracked circulating CD8+ T-cell counts.

Sequencing used immunoSEQ multiplex PCR; TCRdb keeps in-frame clones, though not all of them. The repertoire holds 75,000 to 90,000 clones, less than 85% seen once, with roughly 35% in the top ten. The receptor's source is a human donor with chronic lymphocytic leukemia. The sequencing here drew on PBMCs, taken after 24 months of ibrutinib treatment. This sequence joins TRBV28 and TRBJ2-7; TRBD2 is a possible D gene (7 bases). CDR3 sequence reads: CASSSGGGGKQYF. CDR3 sequence (DNA): TGTGCCAGCAGTTCAGGAGGCGGGGGCAAGCAGTACTTC.